The entry below describes one T cell receptor (beta chain). Its antigen remains unknown. The junction departs from germline at one end; a sequencing error may be responsible. The CDR3 extends over 16 amino acids. The germline CDR1 and CDR2 sequences are SEHNR and FQNEAQ (reference sequence). The record originates from a study of cytomegalovirus exposure and HLA in healthy donors. The PCR used 60 Vbeta and 13 Jbeta primers. Repertoires were generated with immunoSEQ multiplex PCR, while TCRdb's copy carries only in-frame clones and drops some. The sample records 140,000 or so clones, nearly 90% being singletons. Study observations and caveats: Analyzed later, association rates of TCRs varied across HLA loci, with DRB1 most and HLA-C fewest.

The chain combines TRBV7-9 with TRBJ1-5; D gene uncertain. Sequencing was done on a sample of PBMCs. This TCR derives from a woman in her thirties or forties in good health and CMV-seronegative. The CDR3 loop is CSSSLSQARSNQPQHF. The CDR3 DNA is TGTTCCAGCAGCCTCTCCCAGGCTCGGAGCAATCAGCCCCAGCATTTT.